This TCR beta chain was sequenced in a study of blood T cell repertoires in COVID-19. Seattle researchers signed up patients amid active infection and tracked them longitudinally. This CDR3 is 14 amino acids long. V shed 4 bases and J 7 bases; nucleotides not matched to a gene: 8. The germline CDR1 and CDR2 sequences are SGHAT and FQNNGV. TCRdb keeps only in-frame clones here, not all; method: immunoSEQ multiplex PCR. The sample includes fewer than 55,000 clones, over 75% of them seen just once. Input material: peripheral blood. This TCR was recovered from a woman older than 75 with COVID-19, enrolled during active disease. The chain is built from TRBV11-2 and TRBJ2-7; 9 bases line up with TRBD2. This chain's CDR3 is CASSSAGGVGEQYF. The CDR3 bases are TGTGCCAGCAGCTCGGCGGGAGGGGTGGGGGAGCAGTACTTC. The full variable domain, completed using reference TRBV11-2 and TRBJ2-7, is EAGVAQSPRYKIIEKRQSVAFWCNPISGHATLYWYQQILGQGPKLLIQFQNNGVVDDSQLPKDRFSAERLKGVDSTLKIQPAKLEDSAVYLCASSSAGGVGEQYFGPGTRLTVT.